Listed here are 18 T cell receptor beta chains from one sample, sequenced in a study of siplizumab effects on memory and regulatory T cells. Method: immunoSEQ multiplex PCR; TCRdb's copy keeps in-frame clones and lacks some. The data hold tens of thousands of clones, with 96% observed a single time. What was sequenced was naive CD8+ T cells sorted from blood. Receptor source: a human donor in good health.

CDR3 DNA sequence: TGTGCCAGCAGCCCGGGACAGTTTCACTACGAGCAGTACTTC. Its protein is CASSPGQFHYEQYF. The rearrangement joins TRBV7-3 to TRBJ2-7; 7 bases map to TRBD1. Germline trimming cut 5 bases from V and 3 bases from J; bases unmatched to any gene: 7. The CDR3 runs to 14 residues. CDR1 is SGHTA and CDR2 is FQGTGA in the germline V gene.

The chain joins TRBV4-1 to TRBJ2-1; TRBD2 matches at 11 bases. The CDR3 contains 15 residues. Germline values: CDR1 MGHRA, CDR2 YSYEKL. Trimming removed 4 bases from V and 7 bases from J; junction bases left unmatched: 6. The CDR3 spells CASSPASGGPNEQFF. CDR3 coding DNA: TGCGCCAGCAGCCCTGCTAGCGGGGGGCCTAATGAGCAGTTCTTC.

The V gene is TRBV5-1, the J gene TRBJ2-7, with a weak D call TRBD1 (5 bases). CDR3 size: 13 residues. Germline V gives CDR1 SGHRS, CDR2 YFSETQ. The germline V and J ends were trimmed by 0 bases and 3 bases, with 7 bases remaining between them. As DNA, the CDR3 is TGCGCCAGCAGCTTGGGCAGGGACTACGAGCAGTACTTC. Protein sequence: CASSLGRDYEQYF.

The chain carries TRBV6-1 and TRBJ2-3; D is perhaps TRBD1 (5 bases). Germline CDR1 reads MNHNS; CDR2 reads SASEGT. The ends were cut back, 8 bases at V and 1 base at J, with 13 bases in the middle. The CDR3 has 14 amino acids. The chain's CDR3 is CASEKVGGTDTQYF. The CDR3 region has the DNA TGTGCCAGCGAAAAAGTAGGGGGCACAGATACGCAGTATTTT.

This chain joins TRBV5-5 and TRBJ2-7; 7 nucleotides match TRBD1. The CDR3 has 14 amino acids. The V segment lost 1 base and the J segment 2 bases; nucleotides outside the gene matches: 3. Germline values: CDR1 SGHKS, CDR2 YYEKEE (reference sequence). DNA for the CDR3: TGTGCCAGCAGCTTGTCTACAGGGGCCTACGAGCAGTACTTC. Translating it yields CASSLSTGAYEQYF.

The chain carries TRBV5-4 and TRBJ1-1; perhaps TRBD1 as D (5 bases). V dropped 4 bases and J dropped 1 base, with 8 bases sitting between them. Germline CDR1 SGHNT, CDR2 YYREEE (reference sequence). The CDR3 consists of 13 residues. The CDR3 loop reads CASSPRGNTEAFF. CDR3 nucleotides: TGTGCCAGCAGCCCGAGGGGGAACACTGAAGCTTTCTTT.

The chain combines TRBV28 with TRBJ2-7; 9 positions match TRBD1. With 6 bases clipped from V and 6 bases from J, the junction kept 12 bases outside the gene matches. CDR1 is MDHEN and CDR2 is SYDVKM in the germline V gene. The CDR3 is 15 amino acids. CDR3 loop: CASRLTGTGFTEQYF. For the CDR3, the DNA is TGTGCCAGCAGACTGACCGGGACAGGGTTCACCGAGCAGTACTTC.

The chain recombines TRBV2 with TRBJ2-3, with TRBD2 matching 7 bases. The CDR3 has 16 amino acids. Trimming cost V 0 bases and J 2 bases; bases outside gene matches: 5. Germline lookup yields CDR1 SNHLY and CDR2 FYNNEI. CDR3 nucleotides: TGTGCCAGCAGTGAAGCGGGCGGGGGAGTCACAGATACGCAGTATTTT. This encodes CASSEAGGGVTDTQYF.

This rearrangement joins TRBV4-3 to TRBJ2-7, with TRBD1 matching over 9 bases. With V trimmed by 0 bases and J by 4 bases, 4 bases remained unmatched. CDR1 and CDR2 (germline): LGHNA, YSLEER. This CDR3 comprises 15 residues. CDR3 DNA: TGCGCCAGCAGCCAAGATTGGGACAGGGCGTACGAGCAGTACTTC. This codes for CASSQDWDRAYEQYF.

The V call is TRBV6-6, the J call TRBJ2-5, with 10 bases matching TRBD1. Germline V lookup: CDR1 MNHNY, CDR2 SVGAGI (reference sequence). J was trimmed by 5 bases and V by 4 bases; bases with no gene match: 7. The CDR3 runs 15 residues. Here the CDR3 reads CASSLDRGSGETQYF. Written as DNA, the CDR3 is TGTGCCAGCAGTTTGGACAGGGGGTCGGGGGAGACCCAGTACTTC.

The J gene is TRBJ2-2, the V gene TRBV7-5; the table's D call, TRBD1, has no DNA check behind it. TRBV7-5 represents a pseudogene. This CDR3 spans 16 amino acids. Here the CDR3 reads CVRSVMDRGDTGELFF. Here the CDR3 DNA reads TGTGTCAGAAGCGTAATGGACAGGGGGGACACCGGGGAGCTGTTTTTT.

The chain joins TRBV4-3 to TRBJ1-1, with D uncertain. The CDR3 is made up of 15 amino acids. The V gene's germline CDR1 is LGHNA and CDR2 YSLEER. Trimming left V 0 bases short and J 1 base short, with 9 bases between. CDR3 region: CASSQDRWRNTEAFF. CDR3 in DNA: TGCGCCAGCAGCCAAGATCGGTGGCGGAACACTGAAGCTTTCTTT.

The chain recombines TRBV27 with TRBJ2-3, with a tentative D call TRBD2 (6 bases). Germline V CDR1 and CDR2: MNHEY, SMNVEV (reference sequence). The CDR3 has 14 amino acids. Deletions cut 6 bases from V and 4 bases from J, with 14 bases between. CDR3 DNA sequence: TGTGCCAGCAGGACGGGGGAAGGCGCAGATACGCAGTATTTT. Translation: CASRTGEGADTQYF.

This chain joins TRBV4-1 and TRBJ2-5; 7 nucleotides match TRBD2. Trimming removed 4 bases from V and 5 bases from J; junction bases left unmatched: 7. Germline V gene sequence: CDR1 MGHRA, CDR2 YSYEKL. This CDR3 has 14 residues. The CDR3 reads CASSLGPGRETQYF. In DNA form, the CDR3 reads TGCGCCAGCAGCCTGGGCCCCGGGAGGGAGACCCAGTACTTC.

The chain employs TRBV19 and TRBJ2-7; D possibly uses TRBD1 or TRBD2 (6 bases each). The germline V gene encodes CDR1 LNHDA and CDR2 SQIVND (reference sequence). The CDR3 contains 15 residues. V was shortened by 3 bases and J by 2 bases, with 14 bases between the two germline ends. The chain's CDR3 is CASSIAGGSTYEQYF. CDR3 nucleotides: TGTGCCAGTAGTATTGCCGGGGGCTCAACCTACGAGCAGTACTTC.

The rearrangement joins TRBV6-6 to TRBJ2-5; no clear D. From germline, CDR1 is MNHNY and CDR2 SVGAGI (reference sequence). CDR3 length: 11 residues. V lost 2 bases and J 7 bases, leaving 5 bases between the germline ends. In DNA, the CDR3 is TGTGCCAGCAGTTACAAGGGGACCCAGTACTTC. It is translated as CASSYKGTQYF.

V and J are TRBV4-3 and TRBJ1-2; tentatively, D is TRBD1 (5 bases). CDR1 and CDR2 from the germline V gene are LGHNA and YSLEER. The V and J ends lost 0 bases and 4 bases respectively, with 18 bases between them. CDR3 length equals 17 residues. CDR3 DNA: TGCGCCAGCAGCCAAGATCGGGGGTCGTCTGTTGGCTATGGCTACACCTTC. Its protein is CASSQDRGSSVGYGYTF.

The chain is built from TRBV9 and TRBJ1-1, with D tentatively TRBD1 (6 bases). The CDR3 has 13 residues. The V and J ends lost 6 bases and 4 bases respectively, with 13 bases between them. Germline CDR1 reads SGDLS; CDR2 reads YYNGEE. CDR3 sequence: CASKPTGTTEAFF. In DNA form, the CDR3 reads TGTGCCAGCAAGCCCACAGGGACCACTGAAGCTTTCTTT.